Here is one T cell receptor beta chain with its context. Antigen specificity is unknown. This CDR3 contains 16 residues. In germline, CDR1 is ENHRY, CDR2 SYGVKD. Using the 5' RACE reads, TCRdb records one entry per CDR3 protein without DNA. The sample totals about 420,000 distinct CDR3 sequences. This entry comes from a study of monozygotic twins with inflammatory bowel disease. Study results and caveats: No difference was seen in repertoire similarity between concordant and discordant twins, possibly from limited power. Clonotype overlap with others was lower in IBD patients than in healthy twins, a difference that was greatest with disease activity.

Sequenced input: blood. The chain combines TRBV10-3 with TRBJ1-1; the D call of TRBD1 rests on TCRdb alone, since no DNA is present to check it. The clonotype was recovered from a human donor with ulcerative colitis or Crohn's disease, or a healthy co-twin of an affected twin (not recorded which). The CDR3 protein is CAISVKAEQGGTEAFF.